Below, 15 T cell receptor beta chains from the same sample are listed, as sequenced in a study of T cell responses to AZD1222 COVID-19 vaccine. TCRdb's copy holds only in-frame clones and misses some; the assay was immunoSEQ multiplex PCR. Among 150,000 or so clones listed, just over 90% were seen once. The specimen was peripheral blood, collected on day 0 of AZD1222 vaccination. Source of these receptors: an adult in good health.

V is TRBV14 and J is TRBJ1-1; no reliable D call. The CDR3 is made up of 13 amino acids. Germline V gene sequence: CDR1 SGHDN, CDR2 FVKESK. The V gene lost 1 base and the J gene lost 5 bases, with 8 bases spanning the gap. CDR3 protein: CASSQGTGTEAFF. The CDR3 nucleotides read TGTGCCAGCAGCCAAGGGACGGGAACTGAAGCTTTCTTT.

This clone was counted a few times. The chain carries TRBV12-3 or TRBV12-4 and TRBJ2-2, with a possible D match to TRBD1 (6 bases). Trimming took off 6 bases at V and 1 base at J, with 6 bases between the two ends. The CDR3 consists of 13 residues. CDR3 in amino acids: CASRTGNTGELFF. The CDR3 nucleotides read TGTGCCAGCAGGACAGGGAACACCGGGGAGCTGTTTTTT.

This rearrangement joins TRBV5-1 to TRBJ1-2, with a possible D match to TRBD1 (5 bases). This CDR3 comprises 16 residues. The ends were cut back, 2 bases at V and 4 bases at J, with 18 bases in the middle. Germline V gene lookup returns CDR1 SGHRS and CDR2 YFSETQ. The CDR3 loop reads CASSFATPTGTYGYTF. CDR3 DNA: TGCGCCAGCAGCTTCGCCACACCAACAGGAACCTATGGCTACACCTTC.

The chain has TRBV5-1 and TRBJ2-5; no clear D. CDR3 length: 12 residues. Trimming removed 2 bases at V and 5 bases at J, with 7 bases between. Germline loops: CDR1 SGHRS, CDR2 YFSETQ. The CDR3 region is CASSFSGETQYF. DNA for the CDR3: TGCGCCAGCAGCTTTAGTGGGGAGACCCAGTACTTC.

CDR3 region: CASSDVGGQFNQPQHF. The CDR3 DNA is TGTGCCAGCAGTGATGTCGGGGGACAGTTTAATCAGCCCCAGCATTTT. This chain joins TRBV2 and TRBJ1-5; TRBD1 matches 7 bases. CDR1 and CDR2 from the germline V gene are SNHLY and FYNNEI. J was trimmed by 4 bases and V by 3 bases; bases with no gene match: 9. This CDR3 is 16 amino acids long.

The chain recombines TRBV5-4 with TRBJ2-7; 8 nucleotides line up with TRBD2. CDR1 is SGHNT, CDR2 YYREEE, per germline (reference sequence). The CDR3 is made up of 13 amino acids. V lost 4 bases, J lost 2 bases, and 2 bases stayed unmatched. The CDR3 is CASSPAGAYEQYF. In DNA form, the CDR3 reads TGTGCCAGCAGCCCAGCGGGAGCCTACGAGCAGTACTTC.

The rearrangement uses TRBV2 and TRBJ1-2, with TRBD1 matching over 12 bases. Germline trimming cut 10 bases from V and 8 bases from J; bases unmatched to any gene: 14. The CDR3 contains 15 residues. Per the germline V gene, CDR1 is SNHLY and CDR2 is FYNNEI. CDR3 sequence reads: CAISRSRDRGQGYTF. In DNA, the CDR3 is TGTGCCATTAGTAGGAGCCGGGACAGGGGGCAGGGCTACACCTTC.

This clone appeared a single time. The rearrangement links TRBV30 to TRBJ1-6; 10 nucleotides match TRBD1. This CDR3 is 14 amino acids long. Germline CDR1 is GTSNPN and CDR2 is SVGIG (reference sequence). The junction had 4 bases not matched to a gene; V was cut back by 2 bases and J by 9 bases. The CDR3 here is CAWSRGQGFSPLHF. The DNA for the CDR3 is TGTGCCTGGAGTAGGGGACAGGGGTTTTCACCCCTCCACTTT.

The chain uses TRBV5-1 and TRBJ1-5; 10 nucleotides align to TRBD1. With 4 bases clipped from V and 3 bases from J, the junction kept 4 bases outside the gene matches. Germline-derived CDR1 and CDR2 are SGHRS and YFSETQ. This CDR3 is 15 amino acids long. The CDR3 protein is CASSAGTGDNQPQHF. The CDR3 nucleotides are TGCGCCAGCAGCGCAGGGACAGGGGACAATCAGCCCCAGCATTTT.

The CDR3 nucleotides read TGTGCCAGCAGTGAAGTGGCCCGGCCGGGGCAAGAGACCCAGTACTTC. This encodes CASSEVARPGQETQYF. This chain links TRBV6-1 with TRBJ2-5, with a tentative D call TRBD2 (5 bases). The germline V gene encodes CDR1 MNHNS and CDR2 SASEGT. Trimming shortened V by 1 base and J by 2 bases, and 14 bases separated the two germline ends. The CDR3 spans 16 residues.

V usage is TRBV7-9 and J usage is TRBJ1-2; D call uncertain. This CDR3 comprises 14 residues. Germline V gene sequence: CDR1 SEHNR, CDR2 FQNEAQ (reference sequence). The V end lost 1 base, the J end lost 1 base, and 7 bases lay between the germline ends. The CDR3 coding sequence is TGTGCCAGCAGCTTAGGTCGGCTTAACTATGGCTACACCTTC. This encodes CASSLGRLNYGYTF.

The genes are TRBV4-1 and TRBJ1-3; D uncertain. Germline V gene lookup returns CDR1 MGHRA and CDR2 YSYEKL. The CDR3 covers 16 residues. Trimming removed 0 bases from V and 0 bases from J, with 9 bases in between. CDR3 DNA sequence: TGCGCCAGCAGCCAAGAGTGGGCCAACTCTGGAAACACCATATATTTT. This gives the protein CASSQEWANSGNTIYF.

The V and J genes are TRBV28 and TRBJ2-7, with D possibly matching TRBD2 (6 bases). CDR3 length: 16 residues. V lost 5 bases, J lost 0 bases, and 17 bases lay in between. Germline V gives CDR1 MDHEN, CDR2 SYDVKM. CDR3 residues: CASSQTTSRSSYEQYF. The CDR3, as DNA: TGTGCCAGCAGTCAAACCACTAGCCGGAGCTCCTACGAGCAGTACTTC.

This chain links TRBV6-5 with TRBJ2-3; D remains ambiguous. Germline CDR1 and CDR2: MNHEY and SVGAGI. Trimming removed 2 bases at V and 0 bases at J, with 12 bases between. This CDR3 is 16 amino acids long. CDR3 region: CASSYRAKTSTDTQYF. The DNA of the CDR3 is TGTGCCAGCAGTTACAGGGCGAAAACTAGCACAGATACGCAGTATTTT.

The chain couples TRBV3-1 (or the pseudogene TRBV3-2) to TRBJ1-3, with a possible D match to TRBD1 (5 bases). The CDR3 has 17 residues. Germline CDR1 reads LGHDT; CDR2 reads YNNKEL (reference sequence). V gave up 0 bases and J gave up 0 bases, with 12 bases separating them. CDR3 sequence: CASSQERDAGSGNTIYF. The CDR3 region has the DNA TGTGCCAGCAGCCAAGAACGGGACGCCGGCTCTGGAAACACCATATATTTT.